The clone carrying this T cell receptor (beta chain) was picked up many times. This CDR3 is 14 amino acids long. The ends lost 6 bases at V and 2 bases at J; junction bases unmatched: 6. Germline CDR1 MNHEY, CDR2 SVGAGI. TCRdb used MiXCR to reprocess the RT-PCR reads, holding one entry per CDR3 protein. Among more than 600,000 distinct CDR3 sequences listed, 12% to 15% were seen once. The chain couples TRBV6-5 to TRBJ2-5; 7 nucleotides align to TRBD2. The source of this sequence is a female donor in good health, serving as a healthy control. The sequenced sample was memory CD4+ T cells from blood. The CDR3 DNA reads TGTGCCAGCAGGGCTAGCGGAGGACAAGAGACCCAGTACTTC. Translating gives CASRASGGQETQYF.